This is a list of T cell receptor beta chains from one sample in a study of blood T cell repertoires in COVID-19. Using immunoSEQ multiplex PCR, the repertoire was profiled, and TCRdb retains in-frame clones only, with some absent. The sample includes about 190,000 clones, about 87% of them seen just once. Input material: peripheral blood. The source of these receptors is a woman between 25 and 40 years old with acute or convalescent COVID-19. Each CDR3 is given with its conserved first and last residue. A D gene is named only where the DNA matches it firmly. Rows may omit the clone size; those that give it use once, few, many or a size class.

V: TRBV28
D: TRBD2
J: TRBJ2-3
size: .
DNA: TGTGCCAGCAGTTTTCGGGAGGGCCATGGAGATACGCAGTATTTT
CDR3: CASSFREGHGDTQYF

V: TRBV6-6
D: .
J: TRBJ1-1
size: .
DNA: TGTGCCAGCACTCGTGGCGGAAGGAACACTGAAGCTTTCTTT
CDR3: CASTRGGRNTEAFF

V: TRBV7-9
D: TRBD2
J: TRBJ2-1
size: .
DNA: TGTGCCAGCAGCCCCAGTCTAGCGGGGTCTAATGAGCAGTTCTTC
CDR3: CASSPSLAGSNEQFF

V: TRBV2
D: .
J: TRBJ2-1
size: .
DNA: TGTGCCAGCAGTGCCGGACAGCTGCTCGAGCAGTTCTTC
CDR3: CASSAGQLLEQFF

V: TRBV5-1
D: TRBD1
J: TRBJ2-7
size: once
DNA: TGCGCCAGCAGCGGCTCCCGGGACAGAGGGGTCTTC
CDR3: CASSGSRDRGVF

V: TRBV28
D: .
J: TRBJ1-5
size: .
DNA: TGTGCCAGCAGCGAAGGCCGGGGGCAGCCCCAGCATTTT
CDR3: CASSEGRGQPQHF

V: TRBV3-1/TRBV3-2
D: .
J: TRBJ2-3
size: .
DNA: TGTGCCAGCAGCCAAGATCGTGGAGGCGGCACAGATACGCAGTATTTT
CDR3: CASSQDRGGGTDTQYF

V: TRBV28
D: TRBD2
J: TRBJ2-5
size: .
DNA: TGTGCCAGCAGTCATCCCCGGGGGGGGAGAGGAGAGACCCAGTACTTC
CDR3: CASSHPRGGRGETQYF

V: TRBV25-1
D: .
J: TRBJ1-1
size: .
DNA: TGTGCCAGCAGTGAAGATGGGCTCGGGAGGACTTTCTTT
CDR3: CASSEDGLGRTFF

V: TRBV18
D: TRBD1
J: TRBJ1-1
size: once
DNA: TGTGCCAGCGTGGGACAGTTGAACACTGAAGCTTTCTTT
CDR3: CASVGQLNTEAFF